This T cell receptor (beta chain) was sequenced for a study of T-cell memory formation after mild COVID-19. TCRdb processed the 5' RACE reads anew with MiXCR; each CDR3 protein has one entry. The data hold some 350,000 distinct CDR3 sequences, with 13% observed a single time. Only a few counts were recorded for this clonotype. Trimming left V 1 base short and J 7 bases short, with 14 bases between. This CDR3 region has 15 residues. Germline V gene lookup returns CDR1 LGHNA and CDR2 YSLEER. The sequence was collected from a man between 18 and 35 years old who had mild COVID-19 (a few samples of this study predate the infection). Cell type and time point are not known. What was sequenced was PBMCs or a T cell subset sorted from them (not recorded which). The V call is TRBV4-3, the J call TRBJ2-1; D perhaps matches TRBD2 (5 bases). The CDR3 DNA follows: TGCGCCAGCAGCCAAGTGCTCCACCGCGGGAATGAGCAGTTCTTC. Residues: CASSQVLHRGNEQFF.